Listed below are T cell receptor beta chains from one sample, sequenced in a study of cytomegalovirus exposure and HLA in healthy donors. Profiling relied on immunoSEQ multiplex PCR, and the TCRdb table lists in-frame clones only, not all of them. Of 150,000 or so clones detected, 65% to 80% appear once; the ten largest clones hold 4%. Material: PBMCs. The source is a woman in her thirties or forties in good health and CMV-seronegative. The CDR3 runs from the conserved cysteine through the conserved F or W. Fields, in order: clone size, J gene, D gene, V gene, CDR3 protein. A D gene is named only where the DNA matches it firmly. Size is omitted from some rows. Given values are once, few, many or a class for expanded clones.

few,TRBJ1-1,NA,TRBV5-1,CASSGAGTLNTEAFF
NA,TRBJ2-7,NA,TRBV6-5,CASTSGVDYEQYF
NA,TRBJ1-5,NA,TRBV6-1,CATRQGSNQPQHF
NA,TRBJ1-1,NA,TRBV6-6,CASSYAGKNTEAFF
NA,NA,TRBD1,TRBV7-9,CASSLGQGMYEQYF
few,TRBJ2-7,TRBD2,TRBV5-4,CASSLSSGSSYEQYF
NA,TRBJ2-5,TRBD1,TRBV10-3,CAISDGTAGETQYF
NA,TRBJ1-2,NA,TRBV4-1,CASSQAARGSPNGYTF
NA,TRBJ1-2,NA,TRBV9,CASSAREDSFYGYTF
few,TRBJ2-1,NA,TRBV11-3,CASSLGQGLFF
NA,TRBJ2-3,TRBD2,TRBV9,CASSGAGGLKDTQYF
NA,TRBJ2-1,TRBD2,TRBV6-6,CASKTELAGVAEQFF
NA,TRBJ2-5,NA,TRBV5-1,CASSHETGRVETQYF
NA,TRBJ1-6,TRBD1,TRBV9,CASSVQGAGSPLHF
few,TRBJ2-5,NA,TRBV11-3,CASSEEGPGAIRETQYF
NA,TRBJ2-5,TRBD1,TRBV5-4,CASSAGTEQETQYF
NA,TRBJ1-3,TRBD1,TRBV13,CASRPGTEGNTIYF
once,TRBJ1-2,NA,TRBV7-9,CASSPSVGPANYGYTF
NA,TRBJ2-7,TRBD1,TRBV27,CASSLGTGPYEQYF
NA,TRBJ2-7,TRBD1,TRBV7-2,CASSIGGGQGKGSEQYF
NA,TRBJ1-5,TRBD1,TRBV19,CASAQGGSQPQHF
NA,TRBJ2-2,TRBD2,TRBV30,CAWSLAGGPNTGELFF
once,TRBJ1-3,NA,TRBV5-1,CASSLEGKGGNTIYF
once,TRBJ2-3,TRBD1,TRBV27,CASSLKQGVRSDTQYF
once,TRBJ1-1,NA,TRBV5-1,CASSFRENTEAFF